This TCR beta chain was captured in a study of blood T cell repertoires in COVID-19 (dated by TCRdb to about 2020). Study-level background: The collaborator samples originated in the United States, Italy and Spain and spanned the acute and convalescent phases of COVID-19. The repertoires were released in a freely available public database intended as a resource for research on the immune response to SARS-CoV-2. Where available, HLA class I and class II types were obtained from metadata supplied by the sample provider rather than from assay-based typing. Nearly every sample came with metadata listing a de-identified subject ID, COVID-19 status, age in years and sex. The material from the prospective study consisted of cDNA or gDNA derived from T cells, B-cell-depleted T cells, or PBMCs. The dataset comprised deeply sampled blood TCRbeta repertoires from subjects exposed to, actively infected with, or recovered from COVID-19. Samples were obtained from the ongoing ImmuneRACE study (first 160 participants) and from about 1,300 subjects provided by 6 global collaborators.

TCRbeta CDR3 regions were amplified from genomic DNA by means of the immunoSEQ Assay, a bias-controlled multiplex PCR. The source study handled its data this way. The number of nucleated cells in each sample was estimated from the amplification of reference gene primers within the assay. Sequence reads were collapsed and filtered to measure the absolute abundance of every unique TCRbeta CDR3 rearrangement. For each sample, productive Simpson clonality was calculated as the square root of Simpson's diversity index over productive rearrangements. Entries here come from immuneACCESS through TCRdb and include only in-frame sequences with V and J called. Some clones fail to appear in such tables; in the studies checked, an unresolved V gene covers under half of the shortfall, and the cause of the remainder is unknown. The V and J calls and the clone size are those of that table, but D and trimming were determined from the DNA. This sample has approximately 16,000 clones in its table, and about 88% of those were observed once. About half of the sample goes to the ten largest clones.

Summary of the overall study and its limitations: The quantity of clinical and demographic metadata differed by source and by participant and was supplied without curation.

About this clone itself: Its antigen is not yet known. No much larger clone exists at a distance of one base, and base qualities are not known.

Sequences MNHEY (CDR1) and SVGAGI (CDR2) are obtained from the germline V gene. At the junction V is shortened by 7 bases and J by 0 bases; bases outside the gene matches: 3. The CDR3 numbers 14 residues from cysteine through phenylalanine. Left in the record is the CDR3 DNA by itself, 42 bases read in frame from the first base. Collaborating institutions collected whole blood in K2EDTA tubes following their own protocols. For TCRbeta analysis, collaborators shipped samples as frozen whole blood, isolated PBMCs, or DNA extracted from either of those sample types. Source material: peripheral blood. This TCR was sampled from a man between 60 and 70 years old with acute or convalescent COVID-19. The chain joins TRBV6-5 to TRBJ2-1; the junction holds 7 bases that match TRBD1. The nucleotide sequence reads TGTGCCAGCAATGCAGGGGGCTCCTACAATGAGCAGTTCTTC. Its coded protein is CASNAGGSYNEQFF.